The 13 T cell receptor beta chains given below trace back to one sample, sequenced in a study of T cells in Graves' hyperthyroidism and ophthalmopathy. Regions amplified from RNA transcripts were the TCR beta CDR3 regions. First-round RT-PCR of the TCR CDR3 relied on the HTBI primer set. Each CDR3 protein is one row after TCRdb ran MiXCR on the multiplex PCR reads. This sample has about 380,000 distinct CDR3 sequences; 18% occur once, and the top ten carry roughly two fifths. Input material: blood. The source of these receptors is a man younger than 35 with Graves' ophthalmopathy.

This clonotype occurred many times. This rearrangement joins TRBV20-1 to TRBJ1-1, with 9 bases identical to TRBD1. CDR1 DFQATT and CDR2 SNEGSKA come from the germline V gene (reference sequence). V was pared by 5 bases and J by 1 base, with 8 bases of the junction left unmatched. The CDR3 length is 15 residues. The CDR3 DNA is TGCAGTGCTCGCACAGGGGGCGAGAGGAACACTGAAGCTTTCTTT. It encodes CSARTGGERNTEAFF.

Regarding this clonotype: One base away lies a much larger clone, so this may be a sequencing read error. The V call is TRBV13, the J call TRBJ2-3; a possible D gene is TRBD1 (5 bases). The CDR3 has 17 amino acids. The V gene's germline CDR1 is PRHDT and CDR2 FYEKMQ (reference sequence). CDR3 nucleotides: TGTGCCAGCAGTTACACCCCATTGGGGCCCAGCACAGGTACGCAGTATTTT. Its protein product is CASSYTPLGPSTGTQYF.

The V call is TRBV5-1, the J call TRBJ1-5; D remains ambiguous. The J call is doubtful: the DNA matches TRBJ2-3 better. Looked up from germline, CDR1 is SGHRS and CDR2 is YFSETQ. This CDR3 has 13 amino acids. This CDR3 is CASSLDSNQPQYF. The CDR3 DNA sequence: TGCGCCAGCAGCTTGGACAGTAATCAGCCCCAGTATTTT.

This clonotype was found many times. The V call is TRBV2, the J call TRBJ2-7; TRBD1 aligns across 9 bases. CDR3 length: 13 residues. Trimming at V came to 6 bases and at J to 1 base, leaving 1 base not matched to a gene. Germline V gene lookup returns CDR1 SNHLY and CDR2 FYNNEI. CDR3 loop: CASSGTGSYEQYF. For the CDR3, the DNA is TGTGCCAGCAGCGGGACAGGGTCCTACGAGCAGTACTTC.

This clonotype has ten or more counts. The genes are TRBV6-2 or TRBV6-3 and TRBJ2-7; tentatively, D is TRBD1 or TRBD2 (6 bases each). The V end lost 6 bases, the J end lost 2 bases, and 17 bases lay between the germline ends. The CDR3 extends over 15 amino acids. Germline V lookup: CDR1 MNHEY, CDR2 SVGEGT. The CDR3 reads CASRRRPRGPYEQYF. The DNA of the CDR3 is TGTGCCAGCAGGAGAAGACCACGGGGGCCCTACGAGCAGTACTTC.

Many counts were recorded for this clonotype. This chain joins TRBV7-3 and TRBJ2-1; TRBD2 matches at 11 bases. Germline assignment: CDR1 SGHTA and CDR2 FQGTGA. The CDR3 consists of 15 residues. V dropped 3 bases and J dropped 8; count of bases not matched to a gene: 6. CDR3 amino acids: CASSFSGGATYEQFF. CDR3 in DNA: TGTGCCAGCAGCTTTAGCGGGGGGGCGACCTATGAGCAGTTCTTC.

This clonotype was picked up many times. The chain combines TRBV6-2 or TRBV6-3 with TRBJ1-5; no definite D call. V was cut by 2 bases and J by 4 bases, with 12 bases left in between. This CDR3 has 15 residues. Per germline, CDR1 MNHEY and CDR2 SVGEGT. As DNA, the CDR3 is TGTGCCAGCAGTTACCAACTAGGGCAGAATCAGCCCCAGCATTTT. This gives the protein CASSYQLGQNQPQHF.

This clonotype has ten or more counts. The chain joins TRBV9 to TRBJ2-3; TRBD1 matches at 8 bases. The CDR3 has 16 amino acids. Germline trimming cut 0 bases from V and 1 base from J; bases unmatched to any gene: 4. Per the germline V gene, CDR1 is SGDLS and CDR2 is YYNGEE. The CDR3 sequence is CASSVVTGAGTDTQYF. For the CDR3, the DNA is TGTGCCAGCAGCGTAGTGACAGGGGCGGGCACAGATACGCAGTATTTT.

This clonotype came up many times. CDR3 bases: TGTGCCAGCAGTGCTACAGGGGGGGAAACTGAAGCTTTCTTT. The encoded protein is CASSATGGETEAFF. The chain joins TRBV12-3 or TRBV12-4 to TRBJ1-1; the match to TRBD1 covers 8 bases. Losses at the gene ends were 5 bases for V and 5 bases for J; bases not matched to a gene: 7. CDR3 length: 14 residues.

This clonotype was seen many times. This chain links TRBV2 with TRBJ2-1, with 7 nucleotides matching TRBD1. CDR1 and CDR2 (germline): SNHLY, FYNNEI. This CDR3 is built from 15 residues. V lost 4 bases and J lost 0; bases outside the gene matches: 3. CDR3 sequence reads: CASSGWDSSYNEQFF. CDR3 bases: TGTGCCAGCAGTGGTTGGGACAGCTCCTACAATGAGCAGTTCTTC.

Many counts were recorded for this clonotype. The chain combines TRBV3-1 with TRBJ1-5; D is perhaps TRBD1 (5 bases). This CDR3 is 17 amino acids long. Looked up from germline, CDR1 is LGHDT and CDR2 is YNNKEL (reference sequence). V gave up 11 bases and J gave up 1 base, with 24 bases separating them. CDR3 sequence reads: CAAGVLCQDISNQPQHF. DNA of the CDR3: TGTGCCGCGGGGGTATTATGCCAAGACATAAGCAATCAGCCCCAGCATTTT.

The chain couples TRBV25-1 to TRBJ2-5, with D perhaps matching TRBD1 or TRBD2 (5 bases each). The CDR3 is 15 amino acids. Germline CDR1 reads MGHDK; CDR2 reads SYGVNS. V lost 5 bases, J lost 5 bases, and 18 bases lay in between. In DNA form, the CDR3 reads TGTGCCAGCAGTCACTGGGGACGCAGCTCGGAGACCCAGTACTTC. Protein: CASSHWGRSSETQYF.

Many counts were recorded for this clonotype. CDR3 sequence reads: CASHPSGGGDTQYF. For the CDR3, the DNA is TGTGCCAGCCACCCTAGCGGGGGGGGGGATACGCAGTATTTT. The V call is TRBV27, the J call TRBJ2-3, with 12 bases that match TRBD2. V was pared by 8 bases and J by 6 bases, with 6 bases of the junction left unmatched. Germline CDR1 MNHEY, CDR2 SMNVEV (reference sequence). CDR3 length: 14 amino acids.